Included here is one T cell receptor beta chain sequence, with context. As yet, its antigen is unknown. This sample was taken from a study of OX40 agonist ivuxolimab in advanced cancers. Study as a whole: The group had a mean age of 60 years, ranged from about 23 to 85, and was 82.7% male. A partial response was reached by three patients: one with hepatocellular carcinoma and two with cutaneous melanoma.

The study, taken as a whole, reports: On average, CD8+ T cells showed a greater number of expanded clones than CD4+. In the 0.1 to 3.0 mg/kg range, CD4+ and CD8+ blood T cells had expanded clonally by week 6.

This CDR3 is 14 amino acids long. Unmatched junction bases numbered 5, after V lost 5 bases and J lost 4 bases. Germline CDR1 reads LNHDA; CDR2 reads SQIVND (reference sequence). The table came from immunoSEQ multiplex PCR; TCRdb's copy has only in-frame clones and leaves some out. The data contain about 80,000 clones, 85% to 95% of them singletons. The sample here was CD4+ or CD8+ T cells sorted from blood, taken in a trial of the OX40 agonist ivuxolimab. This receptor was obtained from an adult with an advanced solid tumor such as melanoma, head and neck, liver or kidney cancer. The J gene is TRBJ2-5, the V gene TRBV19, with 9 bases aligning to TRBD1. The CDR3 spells CASSSNRGLETQYF. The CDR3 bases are TGTGCCAGTAGTTCGAACAGGGGGCTAGAGACCCAGTACTTC.